Listed below are T cell receptor beta chains from one sample, sequenced in a study of CD8 T cells in ankylosing spondylitis. TCRdb used MiXCR to reprocess the 5' RACE reads, holding one entry per CDR3 protein. Of about 150,000 distinct CDR3 sequences in the sample, 6% to 8% were seen once. The source material was blood, either unsorted or a sorted T cell fraction (not recorded which). Every receptor here comes from a female donor with ankylosing spondylitis or in good health (not recorded which). Both conserved end residues are part of each CDR3. Each record gives: clone size, J gene, D gene, V gene, CDR3 protein, CDR3 DNA. A D gene is named only where the DNA matches it firmly. Expanded clones get a size class; other rows say once, few or many, or leave the size out.

abundance: many
j_gene: TRBJ1-1
d_gene: TRBD1
v_gene: TRBV5-1
CDR3aa: CASSLEDRDTEAFF
CDR3nt: TGCGCCAGCAGCCTCGAAGACAGGGACACTGAAGCTTTCTTT

abundance: many
j_gene: TRBJ2-2
d_gene: -
v_gene: TRBV6-1
CDR3aa: CASSSPRGIAPGELFF
CDR3nt: TGTGCCAGCAGTAGTCCAAGGGGGATTGCCCCCGGGGAGCTGTTTTTT

abundance: many
j_gene: TRBJ2-2
d_gene: -
v_gene: TRBV5-1
CDR3aa: CASSYQDNTGELFF
CDR3nt: TGCGCCAGCAGCTACCAGGACAACACCGGGGAGCTGTTTTTT

abundance: many
j_gene: TRBJ2-5
d_gene: -
v_gene: TRBV4-1
CDR3aa: CASSQGTPAKETQYF
CDR3nt: TGCGCCAGCAGCCAGGGAACTCCGGCGAAAGAGACCCAGTACTTC

abundance: many
j_gene: TRBJ1-2
d_gene: TRBD1
v_gene: TRBV12-3/TRBV12-4
CDR3aa: CASSPDRGRGYTF
CDR3nt: TGTGCCAGCAGTCCGGACAGGGGGCGAGGCTACACCTTC

abundance: few
j_gene: TRBJ2-1
d_gene: TRBD1
v_gene: TRBV11-3
CDR3aa: CASSLDSGGHEQFF
CDR3nt: TGTGCCAGCAGCTTAGATTCAGGGGGTCATGAGCAGTTCTTC

abundance: many
j_gene: TRBJ1-1
d_gene: -
v_gene: TRBV20-1
CDR3aa: CSARDLVNTEAFF
CDR3nt: TGCAGTGCTAGAGATCTGGTGAACACTGAAGCTTTCTTT

abundance: many
j_gene: TRBJ1-3
d_gene: -
v_gene: TRBV29-1
CDR3aa: CSVERDPSGNTIYF
CDR3nt: TGCAGCGTTGAAAGGGACCCCTCTGGAAACACCATATATTTT

abundance: -
j_gene: TRBJ1-5
d_gene: -
v_gene: TRBV27
CDR3aa: CASSFLFPDSSNQPQHF
CDR3nt: TGTGCCAGCAGTTTTTTATTCCCGGACTCTAGCAATCAGCCCCAGCATTTT

abundance: many
j_gene: TRBJ1-1
d_gene: -
v_gene: TRBV7-2
CDR3aa: CASSLWFRDTEAFF
CDR3nt: TGTGCCAGCAGCTTATGGTTTAGGGACACTGAAGCTTTCTTT

abundance: many
j_gene: TRBJ1-2
d_gene: -
v_gene: TRBV28
CDR3aa: CASSLTVSNYGYTF
CDR3nt: TGTGCCAGCAGTTTAACAGTCTCTAACTATGGCTACACCTTC

abundance: few
j_gene: TRBJ1-6
d_gene: TRBD1
v_gene: TRBV4-1
CDR3aa: CASSGPGTARSPLHF
CDR3nt: TGCGCCAGCAGCGGCCCTGGGACAGCCCGTTCACCCCTCCACTTT

abundance: many
j_gene: TRBJ2-1
d_gene: -
v_gene: TRBV20-1
CDR3aa: CSARESGRGYNEQFF
CDR3nt: TGCAGTGCTAGAGAATCGGGGCGGGGTTACAATGAGCAGTTCTTC

abundance: few
j_gene: TRBJ2-1
d_gene: -
v_gene: TRBV9
CDR3aa: CASSVEMIPRAYNEQFF
CDR3nt: TGTGCCAGCAGCGTAGAGATGATTCCTCGAGCCTACAATGAGCAGTTCTTC

abundance: -
j_gene: TRBJ2-3
d_gene: TRBD2
v_gene: TRBV13
CDR3aa: CASRPSGGRTDTQYF
CDR3nt: TGTGCCAGCAGGCCCAGCGGGGGACGCACAGATACGCAGTATTTT

abundance: many
j_gene: TRBJ1-5
d_gene: -
v_gene: TRBV5-6
CDR3aa: CASSWSGSNQPQHF
CDR3nt: TGTGCCAGCAGCTGGTCCGGGAGCAATCAGCCCCAGCATTTT

abundance: many
j_gene: TRBJ1-2
d_gene: TRBD1
v_gene: TRBV9
CDR3aa: CASSPGQGTGGYGGYTF
CDR3nt: TGTGCCAGCAGCCCCGGACAGGGGACTGGGGGCTATGGAGGCTACACCTTC

abundance: few
j_gene: TRBJ2-2
d_gene: -
v_gene: TRBV4-1
CDR3aa: CASSPHHEETGELFF
CDR3nt: TGCGCCAGCAGCCCTCACCATGAGGAAACCGGGGAGCTGTTTTTT

abundance: many
j_gene: TRBJ1-5
d_gene: -
v_gene: TRBV12-3/TRBV12-4
CDR3aa: CASSLIPPGVVGSNQPQHF
CDR3nt: TGTGCCAGCAGTTTAATCCCCCCAGGGGTCGTGGGCAGCAATCAGCCCCAGCATTTT

abundance: many
j_gene: TRBJ1-2
d_gene: TRBD1
v_gene: TRBV12-3/TRBV12-4
CDR3aa: CASSPRRQGHGYTF
CDR3nt: TGTGCCAGCAGTCCCAGGAGACAGGGCCATGGCTACACCTTC

abundance: many
j_gene: TRBJ1-3
d_gene: -
v_gene: TRBV11-2
CDR3aa: CASSTNSGNTIYF
CDR3nt: TGTGCCAGCAGCACAAACTCTGGAAACACCATATATTTT

abundance: many
j_gene: TRBJ2-1
d_gene: -
v_gene: TRBV7-9
CDR3aa: CASSLSQGGYNEQFF
CDR3nt: TGTGCCAGCAGCTTAAGTCAGGGCGGTTACAATGAGCAGTTCTTC

abundance: many
j_gene: TRBJ1-1
d_gene: -
v_gene: TRBV12-3/TRBV12-4
CDR3aa: CASSFRGRGSNTEAFF
CDR3nt: TGTGCCAGCAGTTTTAGGGGCAGGGGATCGAACACTGAAGCTTTCTTT

abundance: many
j_gene: TRBJ1-1
d_gene: -
v_gene: TRBV20-1
CDR3aa: CSASSSTGGAFF
CDR3nt: TGCAGTGCTTCCTCTTCGACAGGCGGTGCTTTCTTT

abundance: many
j_gene: TRBJ2-7
d_gene: -
v_gene: TRBV11-2
CDR3aa: CASSLVQGHSHEQYF
CDR3nt: TGTGCCAGCAGCTTAGTACAGGGCCATTCGCACGAGCAGTACTTC

abundance: few
j_gene: TRBJ1-2
d_gene: TRBD1
v_gene: TRBV7-9
CDR3aa: CASSLGGGWWSGYTF
CDR3nt: TGTGCCAGCAGCTTAGGAGGGGGCTGGTGGAGTGGCTACACCTTC

abundance: many
j_gene: TRBJ1-1
d_gene: -
v_gene: TRBV6-5
CDR3aa: CASSYPGGRTEAFF
CDR3nt: TGTGCCAGCAGTTACCCTGGAGGGCGGACTGAAGCTTTCTTT

abundance: many
j_gene: TRBJ2-1
d_gene: -
v_gene: TRBV20-1
CDR3aa: CSARRAVEQFF
CDR3nt: TGCAGCGCTAGGAGAGCGGTTGAGCAGTTCTTC

abundance: many
j_gene: TRBJ2-3
d_gene: -
v_gene: TRBV2
CDR3aa: CASKGRFADTQYF
CDR3nt: TGTGCCAGCAAGGGCAGGTTTGCAGATACGCAGTATTTT

abundance: many
j_gene: TRBJ2-1
d_gene: -
v_gene: TRBV13
CDR3aa: CASSPGWSSYNEQFF
CDR3nt: TGTGCCAGCAGCCCAGGATGGAGCTCCTACAATGAGCAGTTCTTC

abundance: many
j_gene: TRBJ1-1
d_gene: -
v_gene: TRBV5-1
CDR3aa: CASSLNAALNTEAFF
CDR3nt: TGCGCCAGCAGCTTGAACGCAGCTTTGAACACTGAAGCTTTCTTT

abundance: many
j_gene: TRBJ2-2
d_gene: TRBD2
v_gene: TRBV7-2
CDR3aa: CASSSGLGSGELFF
CDR3nt: TGTGCCAGCAGCTCGGGACTAGGGTCCGGGGAGCTGTTTTTT

abundance: many
j_gene: TRBJ1-1
d_gene: -
v_gene: TRBV4-1
CDR3aa: CASSQDPGLEAFF
CDR3nt: TGCGCCAGCAGCCAAGACCCAGGGCTTGAAGCTTTCTTT

abundance: many
j_gene: TRBJ2-5
d_gene: TRBD2
v_gene: TRBV7-2
CDR3aa: CASSSLAAQETQYF
CDR3nt: TGTGCCAGCAGCTCTCTAGCGGCACAAGAGACCCAGTACTTC

abundance: many
j_gene: TRBJ1-2
d_gene: -
v_gene: TRBV29-1
CDR3aa: CSVGQEGGYTF
CDR3nt: TGCAGCGTTGGACAGGAGGGTGGCTACACCTTC

abundance: few
j_gene: TRBJ1-1
d_gene: -
v_gene: TRBV7-9
CDR3aa: CASSQRRVLNTEAFF
CDR3nt: TGTGCCAGCAGCCAAAGGCGGGTGTTGAACACTGAAGCTTTCTTT

abundance: many
j_gene: TRBJ2-2
d_gene: -
v_gene: TRBV4-1
CDR3aa: CASRLSPSARELFF
CDR3nt: TGCGCCAGCCGGCTATCCCCCTCGGCCCGGGAGCTGTTTTTT

abundance: few
j_gene: TRBJ2-3
d_gene: -
v_gene: TRBV11-2
CDR3aa: CASSPDLERLLLSTDTQYF
CDR3nt: TGTGCCAGCAGCCCCGATCTCGAGCGACTCCTTCTTAGCACAGATACGCAGTATTTT

abundance: many
j_gene: TRBJ2-5
d_gene: -
v_gene: TRBV15
CDR3aa: CATRRPGTQETQYF
CDR3nt: TGTGCCACCCGAAGGCCGGGAACACAAGAGACCCAGTACTTC

abundance: many
j_gene: TRBJ1-2
d_gene: -
v_gene: TRBV7-8
CDR3aa: CASSLAPADGYTF
CDR3nt: TGTGCCAGCAGCCTGGCCCCTGCAGATGGCTACACCTTC

abundance: many
j_gene: TRBJ1-6
d_gene: -
v_gene: TRBV7-3
CDR3aa: CASSLTGGHSPLHF
CDR3nt: TGTGCCAGCAGCTTAACGGGGGGACATTCACCCCTCCACTTT

abundance: many
j_gene: TRBJ1-1
d_gene: -
v_gene: TRBV10-2
CDR3aa: CASSDSLDTEAFF
CDR3nt: TGCGCCAGCAGTGACAGCCTGGACACTGAAGCTTTCTTT

abundance: many
j_gene: TRBJ2-5
d_gene: -
v_gene: TRBV3-1
CDR3aa: CASSQDFSVGRETQYF
CDR3nt: TGTGCCAGCAGCCAAGATTTTAGCGTAGGGAGGGAGACCCAGTACTTC

abundance: few
j_gene: TRBJ1-1
d_gene: -
v_gene: TRBV7-8
CDR3aa: CASSRTPLNTEAFF
CDR3nt: TGTGCCAGCAGCCGCACCCCACTGAACACTGAAGCTTTCTTT

abundance: many
j_gene: TRBJ1-1
d_gene: -
v_gene: TRBV20-1
CDR3aa: CSARDSLLRGTEAFF
CDR3nt: TGCAGTGCTAGAGATTCACTCTTAAGGGGCACTGAAGCTTTCTTT

abundance: many
j_gene: TRBJ1-4
d_gene: TRBD1
v_gene: TRBV6-1
CDR3aa: CASSLPGQGNEKLFF
CDR3nt: TGTGCCAGCAGTCTCCCGGGACAGGGAAATGAAAAACTGTTTTTT

abundance: many
j_gene: TRBJ1-5
d_gene: TRBD1
v_gene: TRBV20-1
CDR3aa: CSARKGASNQPQHF
CDR3nt: TGCAGTGCTAGGAAGGGGGCGAGCAATCAGCCCCAGCATTTT

abundance: many
j_gene: TRBJ2-3
d_gene: TRBD1
v_gene: TRBV24-1
CDR3aa: CATSDPRQGGTMDTQYF
CDR3nt: TGTGCCACCAGTGACCCTAGACAGGGTGGTACAATGGATACGCAGTATTTT

abundance: many
j_gene: TRBJ1-1
d_gene: -
v_gene: TRBV12-3/TRBV12-4
CDR3aa: CASSFRNDRIEAFF
CDR3nt: TGTGCCAGCAGTTTCCGAAACGACAGGATTGAAGCTTTCTTT

abundance: many
j_gene: TRBJ1-6
d_gene: -
v_gene: TRBV12-3/TRBV12-4
CDR3aa: CASSFSSGINSPLHF
CDR3nt: TGTGCCAGCAGTTTTTCCTCGGGGATTAATTCACCCCTCCACTTT

abundance: many
j_gene: TRBJ1-1
d_gene: TRBD1
v_gene: TRBV12-3/TRBV12-4
CDR3aa: CASSQQGASRTEAFF
CDR3nt: TGTGCCAGCAGCCAACAGGGGGCATCGAGAACTGAAGCTTTCTTT

abundance: many
j_gene: TRBJ1-2
d_gene: TRBD1
v_gene: TRBV29-1
CDR3aa: CSVAAGGAVGYTF
CDR3nt: TGCAGCGTTGCGGCAGGGGGTGCTGTAGGCTACACCTTC

abundance: many
j_gene: TRBJ2-5
d_gene: TRBD2
v_gene: TRBV28
CDR3aa: CASSLSAGGTKETQYF
CDR3nt: TGTGCCAGCAGTTTATCCGCGGGGGGGACGAAAGAGACCCAGTACTTC